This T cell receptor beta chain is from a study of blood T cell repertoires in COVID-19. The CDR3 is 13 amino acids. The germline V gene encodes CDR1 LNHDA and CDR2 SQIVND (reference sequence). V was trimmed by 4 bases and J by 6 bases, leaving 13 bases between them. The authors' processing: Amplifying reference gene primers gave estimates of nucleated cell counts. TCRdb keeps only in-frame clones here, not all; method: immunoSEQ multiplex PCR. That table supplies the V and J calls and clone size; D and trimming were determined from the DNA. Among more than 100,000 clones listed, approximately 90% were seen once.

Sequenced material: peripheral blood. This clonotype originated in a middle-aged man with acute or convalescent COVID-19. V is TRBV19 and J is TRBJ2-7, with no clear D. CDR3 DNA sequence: TGTGCCAGTAGTAGGCTTCAGGCTCTCGAGCAGTACTTC. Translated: CASSRLQALEQYF.